A selection of T cell receptor beta chains follows, all from one sample in a study of Graves' ophthalmopathy and Graves' hyperthyroidism. TCRdb recomputed calls from the multiplex PCR reads with MiXCR, one row per CDR3 protein. The sample holds hundreds of thousands of distinct CDR3 sequences, approximately 39% seen once. Sequencing used peripheral blood. These receptors came from an adult man with Graves' ophthalmopathy. The CDR3 runs from the conserved cysteine through the conserved F or W. D genes are given only for firm matches. Size tells how often a clone was seen (once, few, many) or the class of an expanded clone, and some rows leave it out.

d_call	v_call	clone_size	j_call	cdr3_nt	cdr3_aa
.	TRBV10-3	many	TRBJ1-2	TGTGCCATCAGCGCCCAAAAAACCTTGAACGGCTACACCTTC	CAISAQKTLNGYTF
.	TRBV10-3	.	TRBJ2-7	TGTGCCATCAGAAGGGACACCAGGGGCTACGAGCAGTACTTC	CAIRRDTRGYEQYF
.	TRBV9	few	TRBJ2-3	TGTGCCAGCAGCCGGTCGATAGATACGCAGTATTTT	CASSRSIDTQYF
.	TRBV4-3	many	TRBJ1-4	TGCGCCAGCAGCCAAGGTAGCCTGGGCAATGAAAAACTGTTTTTT	CASSQGSLGNEKLFF
.	TRBV29-1	once	TRBJ1-6	TGCAGCGTTGATACAGGGTTTCGGAGCTCACCCCTCCACTTT	CSVDTGFRSSPLHF
.	TRBV25-1	few	TRBJ2-7	TGTGCCAGCAGTGTCCCCTGGGACTCCGACTCCTACGAGCAGTACTTC	CASSVPWDSDSYEQYF
.	TRBV27	.	TRBJ1-1	TGTGCCAGCAAAACCGGGATTCTGAAAGCTTTCTTT	CASKTGILKAFF
TRBD1	TRBV7-9	.	TRBJ2-1	TGTGCCAGCAGCCCCAGGACAGGCTCCTACAATGAGCAGTTCTTC	CASSPRTGSYNEQFF
.	TRBV7-9	many	TRBJ1-4	TGTGCCAGCCTAGGCCTTAGGGGGGAAAAACTGTTTTTT	CASLGLRGEKLFF
.	TRBV2	many	TRBJ1-5	TGTGCCAGCACCCCCCTAGGCGGGAGCAATCAGCCCCAGCATTTT	CASTPLGGSNQPQHF
.	TRBV19	once	TRBJ1-6	TGTGCCAGTAGTATCCCCCGGGACCGAGAGAATTCACCCCTCCACTTT	CASSIPRDRENSPLHF
.	TRBV10-3	.	TRBJ2-6	TGTGCCATCAGTGTCCGGGACAGCGGGCGCTCTGGGGCCAACGTCCTGACTTTC	CAISVRDSGRSGANVLTF
.	TRBV4-1	.	TRBJ2-5	TGCGCCAGCAGGGTTTCCGGGAGCGGCGAGACCCAGTACTTC	CASRVSGSGETQYF
TRBD1	TRBV19	few	TRBJ2-2	TGTGCCAGTAGTAAACACAGGGGGGAGAACACCGGGGAGCTGTTTTTT	CASSKHRGENTGELFF
.	TRBV5-6	.	TRBJ2-2	TGTGCCAGCAGCTTATCTCAGAAAAACACCGGGGAGCTGTTTTTT	CASSLSQKNTGELFF
TRBD2	TRBV7-2	.	TRBJ2-3	TGTGCCAGCAGCTTAAGCGGACTAGGTCCCGTAGATACGCAGTATTTT	CASSLSGLGPVDTQYF
.	TRBV20-1	.	TRBJ1-1	TGCAGTGCTAGAGTGGGGTCTCGCACTGAAGCTTTCTTT	CSARVGSRTEAFF
.	TRBV5-5	few	TRBJ1-4	TGTGCCAGCAGCGTTTCAGGGGTAAATGAAAAACTGTTTTTT	CASSVSGVNEKLFF
TRBD2	TRBV7-9	many	TRBJ2-7	TGTGCCAGCAGCTCTAGCGGAGAGGGTTCATACGAGCAGTACTTC	CASSSSGEGSYEQYF
.	TRBV10-3	.	TRBJ1-5	TGTGCCATCAGTGATACTCGGGAGGGATACAATGAGCCCCAGCATTTT	CAISDTREGYNEPQHF
TRBD1	TRBV24-1	.	TRBJ1-2	TGTGCCACCAGTGTTAGAGGACAGGGGGCATACACCTTC	CATSVRGQGAYTF
.	TRBV7-2	.	TRBJ2-6	TGTGCCAGCAGCCAACAGGGGGGGGATGGGGCCAACGTCCTGACTTTC	CASSQQGGDGANVLTF
TRBD1	TRBV29-1	.	TRBJ1-1	TGCAGCTTACGGGGACAGGGATCGCACGCTTTCTTT	CSLRGQGSHAFF
.	TRBV5-1	many	TRBJ2-7	TGCGCCAGCAGCTTGGGGTGGGGCCGAGCCTACGAGCAGTACTTC	CASSLGWGRAYEQYF
.	TRBV10-2	.	TRBJ2-7	TGCGCCAGCAGTGAGTCGGGGGGCTACGAGCAGTACTTC	CASSESGGYEQYF
TRBD2	TRBV9	many	TRBJ2-2	TGTGCCAGCAGACGCGGGAGGTCGAACACCGGGGAGCTGTTTTTT	CASRRGRSNTGELFF
.	TRBV6-5	few	TRBJ2-7	TGTGCCAGCGGCCCAGGACAGTCCTACGAGCAGTACTTC	CASGPGQSYEQYF
.	TRBV10-3	many	TRBJ1-2	TGTGCCATCAGTGAGTCACAGCGGAACTATGGCTACACCTTC	CAISESQRNYGYTF
.	TRBV2	once	TRBJ1-2	TGTGCCAGCAGTGAATCGAACACCTTC	CASSESNTF
TRBD1	TRBV20-1	many	TRBJ2-5	TGCAGTGCTTCCAGACCCGACAGGGAAGGAGAGACCCAGTACTTC	CSASRPDREGETQYF
TRBD1	TRBV25-1	.	TRBJ1-1	TGTGCCAGCAGTGACCGGACAGGGGAAGCTTTCTTT	CASSDRTGEAFF
.	TRBV12-5	.	TRBJ1-1	TGTGCTAGTGGTTTGTACAGGGCCCCCAAGAAAACTGAAGCTTTCTTT	CASGLYRAPKKTEAFF
.	TRBV29-1	many	TRBJ1-2	TGCAGCGTTGAGTTCGGGTATGGCTACACCTTC	CSVEFGYGYTF
TRBD1	TRBV12-3/TRBV12-4	.	TRBJ1-2	TGTGCCGGCAGTTACTCACAGGGGTATGGCTACACCTTC	CAGSYSQGYGYTF
.	TRBV25-1	many	TRBJ1-2	TGTGCCAGCAGTGAATCCGGAACGGGCCTCATGGGCGGCTACACCTTC	CASSESGTGLMGGYTF
TRBD1	TRBV4-1	many	TRBJ2-7	TGCGCCAGCAGCCAAGAACGGACAGGGCCCTACGAGCAGTACTTC	CASSQERTGPYEQYF
.	TRBV6-5	few	TRBJ1-2	TGTGCCAGCAGTTACAAAGGGCACTACTATGGCTACACCTTC	CASSYKGHYYGYTF
.	TRBV10-3	.	TRBJ2-7	TGTGCCATCACCGACACCGAGCAGTACTTC	CAITDTEQYF
.	TRBV4-3	many	TRBJ1-2	TGCGCCAGCAGCCAAGGGGACGGATTTAACTATGGCTACACCTTC	CASSQGDGFNYGYTF
TRBD1	TRBV7-9	many	TRBJ1-1	TGTGCCAGCAGCTTCGGACAGGGGCAAACTGAAGCTTTCTTT	CASSFGQGQTEAFF
.	TRBV20-1	many	TRBJ2-7	TGCAGTGCTAGAGGCTGGCAGGTGTCCTACGAGCAGTACTTC	CSARGWQVSYEQYF